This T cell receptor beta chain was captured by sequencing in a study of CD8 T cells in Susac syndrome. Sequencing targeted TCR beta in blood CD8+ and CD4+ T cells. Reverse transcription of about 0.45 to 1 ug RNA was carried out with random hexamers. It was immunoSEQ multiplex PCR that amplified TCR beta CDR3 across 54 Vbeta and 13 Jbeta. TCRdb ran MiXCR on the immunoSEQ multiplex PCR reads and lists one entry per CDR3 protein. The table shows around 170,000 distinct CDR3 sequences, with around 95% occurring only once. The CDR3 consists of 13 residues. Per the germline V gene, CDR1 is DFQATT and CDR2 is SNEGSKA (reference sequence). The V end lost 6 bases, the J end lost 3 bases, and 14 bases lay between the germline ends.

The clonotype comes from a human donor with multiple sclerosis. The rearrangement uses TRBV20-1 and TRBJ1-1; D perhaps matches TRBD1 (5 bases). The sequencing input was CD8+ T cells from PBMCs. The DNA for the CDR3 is TGCAGTGCCCACATCACGGGGGACACTGAAGCTTTCTTT. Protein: CSAHITGDTEAFF.